This paragraph covers one T cell receptor beta chain sequence. The data belong to a study of blood T cells in healthy people across ages. A second PCR, run for about 7 to 11 cycles, used a sample-barcoded 5' primer plus a J-beta primer mix. TCRdb fed the 5' RACE reads into MiXCR, producing one record per CDR3 protein. The table lists over 1,200,000 distinct CDR3 sequences, 59% of them singletons, with roughly 7% in the top ten. V was trimmed by 7 bases and J by 3 bases, leaving 13 bases between them. The CDR3 spans 13 residues. Germline loops: CDR1 MDHEN, CDR2 SYDVKM. This chain uses TRBV28 with TRBJ2-7; D is undetermined. This receptor was identified in a man aged 18 to 35 in good health. Sequencing was carried out using blood. In DNA form, the CDR3 reads TGTGCCAGCAACCCAATGGACGGCTACGAGCAGTACTTC. This codes for CASNPMDGYEQYF.